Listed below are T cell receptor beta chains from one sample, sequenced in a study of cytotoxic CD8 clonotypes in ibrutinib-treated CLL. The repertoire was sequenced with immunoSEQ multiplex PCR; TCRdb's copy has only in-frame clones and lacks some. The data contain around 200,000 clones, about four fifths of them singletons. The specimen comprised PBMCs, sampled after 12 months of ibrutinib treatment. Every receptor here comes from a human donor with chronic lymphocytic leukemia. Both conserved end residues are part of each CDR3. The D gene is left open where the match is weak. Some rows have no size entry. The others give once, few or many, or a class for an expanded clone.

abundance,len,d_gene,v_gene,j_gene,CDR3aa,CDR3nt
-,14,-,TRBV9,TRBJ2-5,CASSVMGGKETQYF,TGTGCCAGCAGCGTAATGGGGGGCAAAGAGACCCAGTACTTC
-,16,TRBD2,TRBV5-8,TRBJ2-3,CASSWGLAGVGDTQYF,TGTGCCAGCAGCTGGGGACTAGCGGGAGTTGGGGATACGCAGTATTTT
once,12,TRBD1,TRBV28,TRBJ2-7,CTSGQEGYEQYF,TGTACCTCTGGACAGGAAGGCTACGAGCAGTACTTC
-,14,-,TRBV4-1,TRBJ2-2,CASSQGGSPGELFF,TGCGCCAGCAGCCAAGGGGGAAGCCCCGGGGAGCTGTTTTTT
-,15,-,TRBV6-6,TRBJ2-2,CASSYSRTATGELFF,TGTGCCAGCAGTTACTCACGGACAGCCACCGGGGAGCTGTTTTTT
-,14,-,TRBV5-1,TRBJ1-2,CASSPVAGPDGYTF,TGCGCCAGCAGCCCCGTGGCTGGGCCGGATGGCTACACCTTC
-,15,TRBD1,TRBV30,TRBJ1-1,CAWSLEGAWYTEAFF,TGTGCCTGGAGTCTGGAGGGGGCTTGGTACACTGAAGCTTTCTTT
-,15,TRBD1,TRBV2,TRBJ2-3,CASSDRDRALDTQYF,TGTGCCAGCAGTGATCGAGACAGGGCGCTAGATACGCAGTATTTT
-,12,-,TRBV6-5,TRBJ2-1,CASSQSYNEQFF,TGTGCCAGCAGTCAATCGTACAATGAGCAGTTCTTC
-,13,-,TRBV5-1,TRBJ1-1,CASSTGGNTEAFF,TGCGCCAGCAGCACCGGTGGTAACACTGAAGCTTTCTTT
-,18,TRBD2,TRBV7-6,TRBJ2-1,CASSPVGSVAGGFDEQFF,TGTGCCAGCAGCCCCGTGGGTTCCGTAGCGGGGGGGTTTGATGAGCAGTTCTTC
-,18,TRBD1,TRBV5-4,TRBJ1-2,CASSSLPGQAPPGYGYTF,TGTGCCAGCAGCTCCCTCCCGGGACAGGCCCCTCCGGGCTATGGCTACACCTTC
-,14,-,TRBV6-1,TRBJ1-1,CASGRLLENTEAFF,TGTGCCAGCGGGCGGCTTTTGGAGAACACTGAAGCTTTCTTT
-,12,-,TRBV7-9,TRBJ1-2,CASSLGQEGYTF,TGTGCCAGCAGCTTAGGGCAGGAAGGCTACACCTTC
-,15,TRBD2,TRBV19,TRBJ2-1,CASTGTSGGYNEQFF,TGTGCCAGTACCGGGACTAGCGGGGGTTACAATGAGCAGTTCTTC
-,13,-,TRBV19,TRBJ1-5,CASTLYSNQPQHF,TGTGCCAGTACCTTATATAGCAATCAGCCCCAGCATTTT
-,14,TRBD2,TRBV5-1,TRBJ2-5,CASSLVTSGETQYF,TGCGCCAGCAGCTTGGTAACTAGCGGAGAGACCCAGTACTTC
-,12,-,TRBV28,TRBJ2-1,CASGPTYNEQFF,TGTGCCAGTGGACCCACCTACAATGAGCAGTTCTTC
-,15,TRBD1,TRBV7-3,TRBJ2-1,CASSPRTGKYNEQFF,TGTGCCAGCAGCCCAAGGACAGGGAAATACAATGAGCAGTTCTTC
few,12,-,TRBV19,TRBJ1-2,CASSTALGGYTF,TGTGCCAGTAGTACAGCTTTGGGTGGCTACACCTTC
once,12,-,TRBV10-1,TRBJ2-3,CASSGSGDTQYF,TGCGCCAGCAGTGGTTCGGGAGATACGCAGTATTTT
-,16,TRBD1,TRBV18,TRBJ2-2,CASSPRETGYTGELFF,TGTGCCAGCTCACCGAGGGAGACAGGGTACACCGGGGAGCTGTTTTTT
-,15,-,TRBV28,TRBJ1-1,CASSTLGQKNTEAFF,TGTGCCAGCAGTACCCTGGGGCAGAAGAACACTGAAGCTTTCTTT
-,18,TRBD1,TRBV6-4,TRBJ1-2,CASSDSVGTGPDISGYTF,TGTGCCAGCAGTGACTCGGTGGGGACAGGGCCGGATATTTCGGGCTACACCTTC
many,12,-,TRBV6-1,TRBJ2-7,CASTLTSGEQYF,TGTGCCAGCACCCTGACATCGGGGGAGCAGTACTTC
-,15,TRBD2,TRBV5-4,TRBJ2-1,CASSLVLAGSGEQFF,TGTGCCAGCAGCTTGGTTCTAGCGGGATCGGGTGAGCAGTTCTTC
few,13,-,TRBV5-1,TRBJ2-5,CASRTGPRETQYF,TGCGCCAGCAGAACGGGGCCCAGGGAGACCCAGTACTTC
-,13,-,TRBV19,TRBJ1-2,CASSIPKNYGYTF,TGTGCCAGTAGTATCCCGAAAAACTATGGCTACACCTTC
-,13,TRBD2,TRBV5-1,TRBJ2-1,CASSPRTSGEQFF,TGCGCCAGCAGCCCGAGGACTAGCGGGGAGCAGTTCTTC
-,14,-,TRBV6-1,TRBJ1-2,CASSGGGSLDGYTF,TGTGCCAGCAGTGGGGGCGGCAGCTTGGATGGCTACACCTTC
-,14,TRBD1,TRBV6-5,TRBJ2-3,CASGRQGGTDTQYF,TGTGCCAGCGGTCGACAGGGAGGCACAGATACGCAGTATTTT
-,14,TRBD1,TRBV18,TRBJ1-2,CASSPTGSDYGYTF,TGTGCCAGCTCCCCGACAGGGTCGGACTATGGCTACACCTTC
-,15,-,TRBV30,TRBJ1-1,CAWRGVGRAWTEAFF,TGTGCCTGGAGAGGGGTAGGCAGGGCGTGGACTGAAGCTTTCTTT
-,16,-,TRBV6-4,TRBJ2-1,CASSLSGRSSYNEQFF,TGTGCCAGCAGCCTCTCCGGGCGGAGCTCCTACAATGAGCAGTTCTTC
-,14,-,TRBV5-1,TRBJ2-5,CASSLASTQETQYF,TGCGCCAGCAGCTTGGCCTCTACCCAAGAGACCCAGTACTTC
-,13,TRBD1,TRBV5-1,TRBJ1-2,CASSSRQGDGYTF,TGCGCCAGCAGCTCGAGACAGGGTGATGGCTACACCTTC
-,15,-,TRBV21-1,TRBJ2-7,CASSRGQDFSYEQYF,TGTGCCAGCAGCCGAGGACAGGACTTCTCCTACGAGCAGTACTTC
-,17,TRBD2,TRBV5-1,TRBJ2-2,CASSQGTSGRATGELFF,TGCGCCAGCAGCCAAGGAACTAGCGGGAGGGCCACCGGGGAGCTGTTTTTT
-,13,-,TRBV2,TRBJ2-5,CASKDTNPETQYF,TGTGCCAGCAAGGACACTAATCCGGAGACCCAGTACTTC
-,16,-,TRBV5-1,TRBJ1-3,CASSLVGPEGGNTIYF,TGCGCCAGCAGCTTGGTCGGACCCGAAGGAGGTAACACCATATATTTT
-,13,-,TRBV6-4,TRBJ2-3,CASSGGDTDTQYF,TGTGCCAGCAGTGGTGGGGACACAGATACGCAGTATTTT
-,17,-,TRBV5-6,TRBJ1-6,CASSLGQGSSYNSPLHF,TGTGCCAGCAGCTTGGGGCAGGGAAGCTCCTATAATTCACCCCTCCACTTT
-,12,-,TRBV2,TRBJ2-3,CASSGGGDTQYF,TGTGCCAGCAGTGGGGGCGGAGATACGCAGTATTTT
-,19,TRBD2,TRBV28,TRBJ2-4,CASTPRISGGFQSKNIQYF,TGTGCCAGCACCCCCAGGATCAGCGGGGGCTTCCAATCGAAAAACATTCAGTACTTC
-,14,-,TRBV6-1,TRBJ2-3,CASSEATLTDTQYF,TGTGCCAGCAGTGAAGCGACACTTACAGATACGCAGTATTTT
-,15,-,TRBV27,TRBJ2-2,CASSQWTGNTGELFF,TGTGCCAGCAGTCAGTGGACGGGGAACACCGGGGAGCTGTTTTTT
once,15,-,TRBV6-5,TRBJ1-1,CASSYSLAWNTEAFF,TGTGCCAGCAGTTACTCTCTGGCGTGGAACACTGAAGCTTTCTTT
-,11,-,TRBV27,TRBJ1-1,CANTRGGPLGW,TGTGCCAACACCCGGGGCGGCCCGCTAGGGTGG
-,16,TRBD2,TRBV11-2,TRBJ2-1,CASSLGWGLAYNEQFF,TGTGCCAGCAGCTTAGGGTGGGGACTAGCTTACAATGAGCAGTTCTTC
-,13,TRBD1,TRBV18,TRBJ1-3,CASSLSQQGHIYF,TGTGCCAGCTCACTATCGCAACAGGGGCACATATATTTT
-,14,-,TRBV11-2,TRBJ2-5,CASSQGQAQETQYF,TGTGCCAGCAGCCAAGGACAAGCACAAGAGACCCAGTACTTC
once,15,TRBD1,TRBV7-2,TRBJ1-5,CASSLGQGAHQPQHF,TGTGCCAGCAGCTTAGGACAGGGGGCGCATCAGCCCCAGCATTTT
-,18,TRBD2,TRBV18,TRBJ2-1,CASFLRVVASGADNEQFF,TGTGCCAGCTTCCTCCGGGTCGTTGCTAGCGGGGCCGACAATGAGCAGTTCTTC
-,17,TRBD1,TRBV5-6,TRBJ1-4,CASRDYRDRGETGKLFF,TGTGCCAGCAGAGACTACCGGGACAGGGGCGAAACTGGAAAACTGTTTTTT